What follows is one T cell receptor beta chain and its context. The record originates from a study of OX40 agonist ivuxolimab in advanced cancers. Sequencing used immunoSEQ multiplex PCR; TCRdb keeps in-frame clones, though not all of them. The table records 55,000 to 85,000 clones, 80% of them present only once. The sequencing used CD4+ or CD8+ T cells sorted from blood, collected in a trial of the OX40 agonist ivuxolimab. The receptor's source is an adult with an advanced solid tumor such as melanoma, head and neck, liver or kidney cancer.

The CDR3, as DNA: TGTGCCAGCGGTTCACGGGGACGTTTTGGGGGCTACACCTTC. Translation: CASGSRGRFGGYTF. V gene TRBV27 combines with J gene TRBJ1-2; possible D gene TRBD1, 5 bases. The germline V and J ends were trimmed by 8 bases and 8 bases, with 21 bases remaining between them. Germline-derived CDR1 and CDR2 are MNHEY and SMNVEV (reference sequence). This CDR3 has 14 amino acids.